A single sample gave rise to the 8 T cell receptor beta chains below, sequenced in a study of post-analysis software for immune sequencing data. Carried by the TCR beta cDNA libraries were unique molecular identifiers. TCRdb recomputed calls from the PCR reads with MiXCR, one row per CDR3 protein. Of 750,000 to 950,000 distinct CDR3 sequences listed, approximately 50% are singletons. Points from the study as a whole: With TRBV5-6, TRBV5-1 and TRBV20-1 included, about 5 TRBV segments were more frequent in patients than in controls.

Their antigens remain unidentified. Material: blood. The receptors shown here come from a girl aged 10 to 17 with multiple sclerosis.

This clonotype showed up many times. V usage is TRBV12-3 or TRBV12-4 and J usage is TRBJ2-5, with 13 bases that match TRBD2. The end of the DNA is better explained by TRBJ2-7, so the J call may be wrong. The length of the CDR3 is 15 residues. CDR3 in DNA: TGTGCCAGCAGTCCCCGACTAGCGGGAGGTTACGAGCAGTACTTC. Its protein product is CASSPRLAGGYEQYF.

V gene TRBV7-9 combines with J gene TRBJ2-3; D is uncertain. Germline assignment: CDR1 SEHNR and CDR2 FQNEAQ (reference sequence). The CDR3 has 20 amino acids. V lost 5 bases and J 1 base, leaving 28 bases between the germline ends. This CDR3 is CASSRVPPAVLRTRTDTQYF. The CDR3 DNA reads TGTGCCAGCAGCCGAGTCCCGCCCGCGGTCCTACGGACGCGCACAGATACGCAGTATTTT.

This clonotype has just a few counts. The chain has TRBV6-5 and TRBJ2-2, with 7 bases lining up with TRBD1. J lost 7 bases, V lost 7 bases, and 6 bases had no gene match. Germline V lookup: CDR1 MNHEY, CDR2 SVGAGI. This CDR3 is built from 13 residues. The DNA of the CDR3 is TGTGCCAGCAAAAATACAGGGGTCGGGGAGCTGTTTTTT. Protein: CASKNTGVGELFF.

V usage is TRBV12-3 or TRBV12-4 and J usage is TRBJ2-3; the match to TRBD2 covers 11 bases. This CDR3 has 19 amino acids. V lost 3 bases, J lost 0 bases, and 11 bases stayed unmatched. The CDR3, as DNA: TGTGCCAGCAGTTTTCGGGGGAGACTAGCGGGATTTAGCACAGATACGCAGTATTTT. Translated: CASSFRGRLAGFSTDTQYF.

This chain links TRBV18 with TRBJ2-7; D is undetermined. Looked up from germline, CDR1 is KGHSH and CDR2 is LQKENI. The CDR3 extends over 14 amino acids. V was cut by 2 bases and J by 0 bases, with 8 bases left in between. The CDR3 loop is CASSPTQTSYEQYF. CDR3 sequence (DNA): TGTGCCAGCTCACCAACCCAGACCTCCTACGAGCAGTACTTC.

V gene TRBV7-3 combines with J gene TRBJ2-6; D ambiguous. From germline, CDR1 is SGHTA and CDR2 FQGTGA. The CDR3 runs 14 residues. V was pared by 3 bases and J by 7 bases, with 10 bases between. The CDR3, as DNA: TGTGCCAGCAGCTTTCCAGGCCTTGCCAACGTCCTGACTTTC. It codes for CASSFPGLANVLTF.

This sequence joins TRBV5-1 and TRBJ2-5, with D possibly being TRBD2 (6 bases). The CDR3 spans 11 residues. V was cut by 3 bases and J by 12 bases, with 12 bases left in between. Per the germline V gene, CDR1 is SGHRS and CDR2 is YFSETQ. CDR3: CASSSRDSKYF. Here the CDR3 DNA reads TGCGCCAGCAGCTCCCGGGACTCAAAGTACTTC.

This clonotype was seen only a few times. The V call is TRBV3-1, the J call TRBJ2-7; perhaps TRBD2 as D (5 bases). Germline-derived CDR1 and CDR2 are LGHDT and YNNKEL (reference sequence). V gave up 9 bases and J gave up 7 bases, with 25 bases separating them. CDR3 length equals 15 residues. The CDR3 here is CASATRAGVYNEQYF. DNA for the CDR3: TGTGCCAGTGCCACTAGGGCTGGGGTCTACAATGAGCAGTACTTC.